This TCR beta chain was documented in a study of beta chain features in type 1 diabetes. General study findings and limits: Researchers could not determine here whether HLA type influences TCRB rearrangement. Type 1 diabetes patients had TCRB CDR3s that were shorter (moderately but significantly so) in all four CD4+ subsets.

CDR1 and CDR2 from the germline V gene are SEHNR and FQNEAQ (reference sequence). The CDR3 is 14 amino acids. Trimming shortened V by 6 bases and J by 1 base, and 11 bases separated the two germline ends. This clone turned up a few times. The antigen is undetermined. Reverse transcribing all isolated RNA meant expressed TCRB transcripts were sequenced. There were approximately 3.5 million reads on average in the naive, central memory and regulatory T cell samples. Generated by immunoSEQ multiplex PCR, the TCRdb table keeps only in-frame clones and is missing some. The sample includes more than 200,000 clones, around 15% of them seen just once. A single heparinised draw of around 110 mL on average was taken per donor.

Sequencing input: naive CD4+ T cells from blood. The chain recombines TRBV7-9 with TRBJ2-3; possible D gene TRBD1, 6 bases. The clonotype comes from a man aged 25 to 40 with type 1 diabetes. The CDR3 reads CASRKTGGTDTQYF. CDR3 nucleotide sequence: TGTGCCAGCAGGAAGACAGGAGGCACAGATACGCAGTATTTT.